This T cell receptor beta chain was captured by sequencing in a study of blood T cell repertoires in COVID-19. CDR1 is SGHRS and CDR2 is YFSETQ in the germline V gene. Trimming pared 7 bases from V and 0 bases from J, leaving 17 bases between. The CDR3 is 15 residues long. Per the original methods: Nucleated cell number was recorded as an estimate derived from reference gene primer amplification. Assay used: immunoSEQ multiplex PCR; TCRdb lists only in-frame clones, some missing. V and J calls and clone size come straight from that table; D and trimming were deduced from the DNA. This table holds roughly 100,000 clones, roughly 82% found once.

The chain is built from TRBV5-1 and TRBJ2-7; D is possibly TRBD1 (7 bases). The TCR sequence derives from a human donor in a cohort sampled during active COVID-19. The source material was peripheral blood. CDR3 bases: TGCGCCAGCCAACGGGACCAGGGGGGCTCCTACGAGCAGTACTTC. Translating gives CASQRDQGGSYEQYF.